This entry describes one TCR beta chain. This clone came up a few times. It lacks a known antigen. No much larger clone exists at a distance of one base, and base qualities are not known. The data are from a study of blood T cell repertoires in COVID-19 (dated by TCRdb to 2018 to 2021). Concerning the study at large: Collaborator samples came from the United States, Italy and Spain and covered acute and convalescent phases of COVID-19. A freely available public database, intended as a resource for researchers studying the immune response to SARS-CoV-2, is where the repertoires were released. Nearly every sample came with metadata listing a de-identified subject ID, COVID-19 status, age in years and sex. Where available, HLA class I and class II types were obtained from metadata supplied by the sample provider rather than from assay-based typing. Samples came from the ongoing ImmuneRACE study (first 160 participants) plus 1,254 subjects from 6 global collaborators. The prospective study material was composed of cDNA or gDNA derived from T cells, B-cell-depleted T cells, or PBMCs. Subjects who had been exposed to COVID-19, were actively infected with it, or had recovered from it provided the deeply sampled blood TCRbeta repertoires that made up the dataset.

Overall study outcomes, separate from this receptor: The amount of clinical and demographic metadata varied by source and participant and was provided uncurated.

TCRbeta CDR3 regions were amplified from genomic DNA using the immunoSEQ Assay, a bias-controlled multiplex PCR. On the study's bioinformatics: The number of nucleated cells in each sample was estimated from the amplification of reference gene primers within the assay. To quantify the absolute abundance of each unique TCRbeta CDR3 rearrangement, sequence reads were collapsed and filtered. For each sample, productive Simpson clonality was calculated by taking the square root of Simpson's diversity index across productive rearrangements. In TCRdb, the immuneACCESS table is reduced to in-frame sequences with V and J assigned. These tables do not hold every clone; where another copy was compared, an unresolved V gene accounts for under half, and the others remain unexplained. Clonal size and the V and J genes are those of that table, whereas D and trimming came from the DNA. The sample table shows over 70,000 clones, and about 80% are seen once. Approximately 51% of the sample is held by the ten biggest clonotypes.

Collaborating institutions collected whole blood in K2EDTA tubes following their own protocols. For TCRbeta analysis, collaborator samples were shipped as frozen whole blood, as isolated PBMCs, or as DNA extracted from either sample type. This TCR was recovered from a human donor in a cohort sampled during active COVID-19. The sample was peripheral blood.

DNA sequence: TGTGCCAGTAGTCCAGCGGGAGGGCCCCAGACGCAGTATTTT. Its product reads: CASSPAGGPQTQYF. The chain is assembled from TRBV19 and TRBJ2-3; the central 10 bases match TRBD2. From V the trimming removes 5 bases and from J it removes 9 bases, while the gene matches leave 8 bases of the junction unaccounted for. According to the germline V gene (reference sequence), CDR1 reads LNHDA and CDR2 reads SQIVND. The CDR3 has 14 amino acids, counting the end cysteine and phenylalanine. The sequence is cut down to CDR3 DNA, 42 bases in frame from base 1. The full variable domain, completed from the reference TRBV19 and TRBJ2-3 proteins outside the CDR3, reads DGGITQSPKYLFRKEGQNVTLSCEQNLNHDAMYWYRQDPGQGLRLIYYSQIVNDFQKGDIAEGYSVSREKKESFPLTVTSAQKNPTAFYLCASSPAGGPQTQYFGPGTRLTVL.